The present TCR beta chain was sequenced within a study of T cells and Merkel cell carcinoma outcomes. From germline, CDR1 is KGHSH and CDR2 LQKENI. V lost 6 bases and J lost 2, with 18 bases in between. This CDR3 comprises 16 residues. To note about this clone: Its matching antigen is unknown.

The table came from immunoSEQ multiplex PCR; TCRdb's copy has only in-frame clones and leaves some out. The sample records about 15,000 clones, around 90% being singletons. Findings and caveats of the study: In Merkel cell carcinoma, repertoire and T-cell density reportedly predicted outcomes.

The specimen sequenced was tumor tissue from Merkel cell carcinoma. This receptor was identified in a human donor with Merkel cell carcinoma. The chain combines TRBV18 with TRBJ2-3; possible D gene TRBD2, 6 bases. The CDR3 DNA is TGTGCCAGCTCTCGACGCTCCGGGAGTGTCACAGATACGCAGTATTTT. Protein sequence: CASSRRSGSVTDTQYF.